Shown below are 25 T cell receptor beta chains from a single sample sequenced in a study of OX40 agonist ivuxolimab in advanced cancers. The method was immunoSEQ multiplex PCR; TCRdb's version includes in-frame clones alone and lacks a portion of them. The sample includes tens of thousands of clones, about 88% of them seen just once. Sequenced here: CD4+ or CD8+ T cells sorted from blood, sampled in a trial of the OX40 agonist ivuxolimab. All receptors derive from an adult with an advanced solid tumor such as melanoma, head and neck, liver or kidney cancer.

The genes are TRBV20-1 and TRBJ1-1; D is possibly TRBD1 (5 bases). The CDR3 loop spans 11 amino acids. Germline CDR1 DFQATT, CDR2 SNEGSKA (reference sequence). V dropped 3 bases and J dropped 11 bases, with 13 bases sitting between them. The CDR3 DNA is TGCAGTGCTAGGCCAGGGTTACCCGCTTTCTTT. Its protein product is CSARPGLPAFF.

As regards this clone: Other DNA sequences in the sample encode the same CDR3. The chain joins TRBV9 to TRBJ2-7, with 8 bases aligning to TRBD1. CDR1 SGDLS and CDR2 YYNGEE come from the germline V gene. V lost 3 bases to trimming and J lost 4 bases; unmatched junction nucleotides: 3. The CDR3 has 13 residues. The CDR3 protein is CASSGDRGYEQYF. CDR3 nucleotides: TGTGCCAGCAGCGGCGACAGGGGTTACGAGCAGTACTTC.

The V call is TRBV7-8, the J call TRBJ2-7; D is perhaps TRBD2 (6 bases). The CDR3 has 15 amino acids. The V end lost 0 bases, the J end lost 7 bases, and 16 bases lay between the germline ends. CDR1 SGHVS and CDR2 FQNEAQ come from the germline V gene. CDR3 DNA: TGTGCCAGCAGCTTAGCGACGGGGGACCACCGGGAGCAGTACTTC. Its protein product is CASSLATGDHREQYF.

V is TRBV5-6 and J is TRBJ2-3; D call uncertain. With 0 bases removed from V and 5 bases from J, the gap between germline ends came to 16 bases. Per germline, CDR1 SGHDT and CDR2 YYEEEE. The CDR3 consists of 16 residues. The CDR3, as DNA: TGTGCCAGCAGCTTGGCCGGGTCGGGTTGGGTAGATACGCAGTATTTT. Its translation: CASSLAGSGWVDTQYF.

This clone was detected once. The chain recombines TRBV14 with TRBJ1-1; D is unclear. This CDR3 spans 14 amino acids. Germline-derived CDR1 and CDR2 are SGHDN and FVKESK. The V gene lost 1 base and the J gene lost 3 bases, with 9 bases spanning the gap. The CDR3 DNA reads as TGTGCCAGCAGCCAAGTGGAGCGTTACACTGAAGCTTTCTTT. Protein product: CASSQVERYTEAFF.

The table lists this clone with a few counts. This chain uses TRBV6-5 with TRBJ2-2; no firm D call. V was pared by 8 bases and J by 5 bases, with 6 bases between. CDR1 and CDR2 from the germline V gene are MNHEY and SVGAGI. This CDR3 is built from 11 residues. DNA for the CDR3: TGTGCCAGCTTTGGAACCGGGGAGCTGTTTTTT. It specifies CASFGTGELFF.

The rearrangement uses TRBV9 and TRBJ2-1; the D is unclear. Trimming shortened V by 4 bases and J by 8 bases, and 16 bases separated the two germline ends. The germline V gene encodes CDR1 SGDLS and CDR2 YYNGEE. The CDR3 runs to 14 residues. CDR3 coding DNA: TGTGCCAGCAGCCCCTACCTGGTGGACCATGAGCAGTTCTTC. It codes for CASSPYLVDHEQFF.

The chain is built from TRBV7-9 and TRBJ1-1; no clear D. Germline lookup yields CDR1 SEHNR and CDR2 FQNEAQ (reference sequence). The length of the CDR3 is 15 residues. The germline V and J ends were trimmed by 0 bases and 3 bases, with 11 bases remaining between them. This CDR3 is CASSLAVRGHTEAFF. CDR3 DNA sequence: TGTGCCAGCAGCTTAGCGGTCCGCGGGCACACTGAAGCTTTCTTT.

The V gene is TRBV6-6, the J gene TRBJ1-4; no firm D call. The CDR3 extends over 15 amino acids. Germline V gives CDR1 MNHNY, CDR2 SVGAGI (reference sequence). V lost 10 bases and J lost 1, with 16 bases in between. CDR3 region: CATTLSVITNEKLFF. Written as DNA, the CDR3 is TGTGCCACCACTCTATCCGTAATAACTAATGAAAAACTGTTTTTT.

V and J are TRBV5-1 and TRBJ2-7; TRBD1 matches 7 bases. Germline lookup yields CDR1 SGHRS and CDR2 YFSETQ. The V gene end was trimmed by 5 bases and the J gene end by 4 bases; junction bases not matched to a gene: 15. CDR3 size: 16 residues. The CDR3 here is CASRYLPGQTIYEQYF. CDR3 bases: TGCGCCAGCAGGTATTTGCCGGGACAGACAATTTACGAGCAGTACTTC.

The CDR3, as DNA: TGTGCCAGCAGCTCATCGTTGGACGTTGGGACCCAGTACTTC. This translates into CASSSSLDVGTQYF. The gene calls are TRBV5-4 and TRBJ2-5; D is unresolved. The CDR3 totals 14 residues. CDR1 and CDR2 from the germline V gene are SGHNT and YYREEE (reference sequence). The germline V and J ends were trimmed by 3 bases and 7 bases, with 16 bases remaining between them.

The CDR3 bases are TGTGCCAGCAGTTCGGTAAAGACAGGGGGATTGGGAAACACCATATATTTT. This sequence encodes CASSSVKTGGLGNTIYF. The rearrangement joins TRBV28 to TRBJ1-3; TRBD1 matches at 9 bases. The ends lost 4 bases at V and 4 bases at J; junction bases unmatched: 11. The CDR3 covers 17 residues. Germline V gene lookup returns CDR1 MDHEN and CDR2 SYDVKM.

This CDR3 reads CASGSGPPPYNEQFF. The DNA for the CDR3 is TGTGCTAGTGGTTCCGGGCCTCCCCCCTACAATGAGCAGTTCTTC. The chain uses TRBV12-5 and TRBJ2-1, with unresolved D. This CDR3 has 15 amino acids. Trimming removed 4 bases at V and 2 bases at J, with 12 bases between. CDR1 is LGHNT, CDR2 FRNRAP, per germline. Supplemented by reference TRBV12-5 and TRBJ2-1, the full variable domain reads DARVTQTPRHKVTEMGQEVTMRCQPILGHNTVFWYRQTMMQGLELLAYFRNRAPLDDSGMPKDRFSAEMPDATLATLKIQPSEPRDSAVYFCASGSGPPPYNEQFFGPGTRLTVL.

The chain joins TRBV27 to TRBJ2-2, with D unresolved. Trimming cost V 3 bases and J 5 bases, with 19 bases left between them. Germline CDR1 and CDR2: MNHEY and SMNVEV (reference sequence). This CDR3 is built from 17 residues. The CDR3 DNA reads TGTGCCAGCAGTTTTCCCAGACTGATTCTGGGAACCGGGGAGCTGTTTTTT. This encodes CASSFPRLILGTGELFF.

The rearrangement uses TRBV10-2 and TRBJ1-2; D is unresolved. Germline V lookup: CDR1 WSHSY, CDR2 SAAADI. The CDR3 has 13 amino acids. The ends were cut back, 3 bases at V and 8 bases at J, with 13 bases in the middle. DNA for the CDR3: TGCGCCAGCAGTGAAGGGCTCCACGGGGGCTACACCTTC. It translates to CASSEGLHGGYTF.

CDR3 DNA sequence: TGTGCCAGCAGCGTAGAAGGGGGAGGCTACGAGCAGTACTTC. Amino acid sequence: CASSVEGGGYEQYF. The chain uses TRBV9 and TRBJ2-7, with D perhaps TRBD1 or TRBD2 (6 bases each). This CDR3 is 14 amino acids long. CDR1 SGDLS and CDR2 YYNGEE come from the germline V gene. Trimming shortened V by 0 bases and J by 3 bases, and 10 bases separated the two germline ends.

This clone was observed once. The chain links TRBV7-6 to TRBJ2-1; D tentatively reads TRBD1 or TRBD2 (6 bases each). V gave up 1 base and J gave up 1 base, with 20 bases separating them. Germline assignment: CDR1 SGHVS and CDR2 FNYEAQ. The CDR3 contains 19 residues. The CDR3 region is CASSLEGSGASGSYNEQFF. CDR3 in DNA: TGTGCCAGCAGCTTAGAAGGATCGGGGGCCTCCGGGTCCTACAATGAGCAGTTCTTC.

The rearrangement links TRBV6-5 to TRBJ1-4, with unresolved D. Germline V gene lookup returns CDR1 MNHEY and CDR2 SVGAGI. The CDR3 consists of 15 residues. Trimming cost V 5 bases and J 7 bases, with 17 bases left between them. CDR3 sequence reads: CASSQSPGFGEKLFF. The CDR3 bases are TGTGCCAGCAGTCAAAGCCCGGGGTTTGGTGAAAAACTGTTTTTT.

This clone was seen more than once but under ten times. This chain uses TRBV27 with TRBJ2-5; 8 bases map to TRBD1. The CDR3 sequence is 15 residues long. Losses at the gene ends were 6 bases for V and 5 bases for J; bases not matched to a gene: 11. Germline V gene sequence: CDR1 MNHEY, CDR2 SMNVEV (reference sequence). CDR3 nucleotide sequence: TGTGCCAGCAGAGCTATCTCCAGGGGGCTTGAGACCCAGTACTTC. This encodes CASRAISRGLETQYF.

This chain joins TRBV21-1 and TRBJ2-7; the D call in the table, TRBD2, was not verified against the DNA. TRBV21-1 is flagged as a pseudogene. The length of the CDR3 is 15 residues. The CDR3 bases are TGTGCCAGCAGCGCCCGACTAGCGGGACCGAAGGAGCAGTACTTC. It codes for CASSARLAGPKEQYF.

The J gene is TRBJ2-7, the V gene TRBV27; unclear D gene. The CDR3 extends over 11 amino acids. The germline CDR1 and CDR2 sequences are MNHEY and SMNVEV (reference sequence). Between the trimmed V and J ends, which lost 9 bases and 6 bases, there was a span of 12 bases. CDR3 coding DNA: TGTGCCAGTGGCCCACCCCGCGAGCAGTACTTC. Translated, it gives CASGPPREQYF.

The V call is TRBV19, the J call TRBJ2-3; no clear D gene. Germline CDR1 LNHDA, CDR2 SQIVND (reference sequence). The CDR3 consists of 13 residues. V dropped 4 bases and J dropped 6 bases, with 11 bases sitting between them. The DNA of the CDR3 is TGTGCCAGTAGTACCCGCCTCTTTGATACGCAGTATTTT. Its protein product is CASSTRLFDTQYF.

The J gene is TRBJ2-7, the V gene TRBV7-9; D remains unclear. This CDR3 has 14 residues. Germline V CDR1 and CDR2: SEHNR, FQNEAQ (reference sequence). Trimming shortened V by 3 bases and J by 6 bases, and 15 bases separated the two germline ends. Here the CDR3 reads CASSFVESKREQYF. CDR3 nucleotides: TGTGCCAGCAGCTTCGTGGAATCAAAACGCGAGCAGTACTTC.

The genes are TRBV11-3 and TRBJ2-1, with D possibly being TRBD1 (6 bases). Germline V CDR1 and CDR2: SGHNT, YENEEA. V dropped 4 bases and J dropped 0 bases, with 25 bases sitting between them. This CDR3 is 20 amino acids long. The CDR3, as DNA: TGTGCCAGCAGCTCAACATATTCCCTGCCAGGGGTCAGCTCCTACAATGAGCAGTTCTTC. Its protein product is CASSSTYSLPGVSSYNEQFF.

This sequence joins TRBV28 and TRBJ2-5, with D tentatively TRBD2 (6 bases). Germline-derived CDR1 and CDR2 are MDHEN and SYDVKM. This CDR3 is built from 14 residues. Trimming cost V 5 bases and J 5 bases, with 15 bases left between them. As DNA, the CDR3 is TGTGCCAGCAGTCCGTTTAGGGAGGTGGAGACCCAGTACTTC. This encodes CASSPFREVETQYF.